These T cell receptor beta chains were read from a single sample in a study of T-cell memory formation after mild COVID-19. TCRdb passed the 5' RACE reads through MiXCR, listing each CDR3 protein once. This table holds around 250,000 distinct CDR3 sequences, about a sixth found once. Sequencing was performed on PBMCs or a T cell subset sorted from them (not recorded which). The source is a man younger than 35 who had mild COVID-19 (a few samples of this study predate the infection). Cell type and time point are not known. CDR3s include the opening cysteine and the closing phenylalanine or tryptophan. The order of the fields is V gene, J gene, clone size, D gene, CDR3 protein, CDR3 DNA. A D gene is named only where the DNA matches it firmly. Clone sizes are given selectively: once, few, many, or a class where the clone is expanded.

v_call: TRBV7-8; j_call: TRBJ2-7; clone_size: .; d_call: .; cdr3_aa: CASSSDGGEQYF; cdr3_nt: TGTGCCAGCAGTTCGGACGGAGGGGAGCAGTACTTC
v_call: TRBV24-1; j_call: TRBJ2-4; clone_size: once; d_call: TRBD2; cdr3_aa: CATSDPSGGEAKNIQYF; cdr3_nt: TGTGCCACCAGTGATCCCTCGGGAGGGGAAGCCAAAAACATTCAGTACTTC
v_call: TRBV20-1; j_call: TRBJ2-1; clone_size: few; d_call: .; cdr3_aa: CSARDPYNEQFF; cdr3_nt: TGCAGTGCTCGGGACCCCTACAATGAGCAGTTCTTC
v_call: TRBV6-2/TRBV6-3; j_call: TRBJ1-5; clone_size: .; d_call: .; cdr3_aa: CASSTRDQPQHF; cdr3_nt: TGTGCCAGCAGCACCAGGGACCAGCCCCAGCATTTT
v_call: TRBV7-3; j_call: TRBJ2-6; clone_size: .; d_call: .; cdr3_aa: CASSLLDLPGSGANVLTF; cdr3_nt: TGTGCCAGCAGCTTATTAGACCTTCCAGGGTCTGGGGCCAACGTCCTGACTTTC
v_call: TRBV7-8; j_call: TRBJ1-5; clone_size: few; d_call: .; cdr3_aa: CASSLLTGGPQHF; cdr3_nt: TGTGCCAGCAGCTTACTTACGGGCGGGCCCCAGCATTTT
v_call: TRBV20-1; j_call: TRBJ2-1; clone_size: .; d_call: .; cdr3_aa: CSARVAGNNEQFF; cdr3_nt: TGCAGTGCTAGAGTAGCCGGTAACAATGAGCAGTTCTTC
v_call: TRBV5-5; j_call: TRBJ1-1; clone_size: few; d_call: .; cdr3_aa: CASSQRPSPGLNTEAFF; cdr3_nt: TGTGCCAGCAGCCAGCGGCCATCCCCGGGGCTGAACACTGAAGCTTTCTTT
v_call: TRBV6-5; j_call: TRBJ2-5; clone_size: .; d_call: .; cdr3_aa: CATSRTPEGRETQYF; cdr3_nt: TGTGCCACCTCCCGGACCCCCGAGGGGCGAGAGACCCAGTACTTC
v_call: TRBV6-2/TRBV6-3; j_call: TRBJ1-5; clone_size: few; d_call: .; cdr3_aa: CASRDGGRGNQPQHF; cdr3_nt: TGTGCCAGCAGGGACGGGGGAAGGGGCAATCAGCCCCAGCATTTT
v_call: TRBV9; j_call: TRBJ2-3; clone_size: .; d_call: .; cdr3_aa: CASSVAGTRSTDTQYF; cdr3_nt: TGTGCCAGCAGCGTAGCAGGGACCCGGAGCACAGATACGCAGTATTTT
v_call: TRBV6-5; j_call: TRBJ2-7; clone_size: .; d_call: TRBD2; cdr3_aa: CASSYNPGGMIYEQYF; cdr3_nt: TGTGCCAGCAGTTACAACCCGGGAGGGATGATCTACGAGCAGTACTTC
v_call: TRBV5-6; j_call: TRBJ2-5; clone_size: .; d_call: TRBD2; cdr3_aa: CASSFLAGDQETQYF; cdr3_nt: TGTGCCAGCAGCTTTTTAGCGGGGGACCAAGAGACCCAGTACTTC
v_call: TRBV9; j_call: TRBJ2-1; clone_size: .; d_call: TRBD1; cdr3_aa: CASSVSGQVLEQFF; cdr3_nt: TGTGCCAGCAGCGTCTCTGGACAGGTCCTTGAGCAGTTCTTC
v_call: TRBV7-8; j_call: TRBJ1-1; clone_size: .; d_call: .; cdr3_aa: CASSLGGRTEAFF; cdr3_nt: TGTGCCAGCAGCTTAGGAGGAAGGACTGAAGCTTTCTTT
v_call: TRBV9; j_call: TRBJ1-4; clone_size: few; d_call: .; cdr3_aa: CASSAGAGFEKLFF; cdr3_nt: TGTGCCAGCAGCGCGGGGGCGGGTTTTGAAAAACTGTTTTTT
v_call: TRBV2; j_call: TRBJ2-5; clone_size: .; d_call: .; cdr3_aa: CASTPLRGGQETQYF; cdr3_nt: TGTGCCAGTACCCCTCTGAGGGGGGGTCAAGAGACCCAGTACTTC
v_call: TRBV2; j_call: TRBJ1-1; clone_size: few; d_call: .; cdr3_aa: CASSVGSPKAFF; cdr3_nt: TGTGCCAGCAGTGTCGGCAGCCCAAAAGCTTTCTTT
v_call: TRBV5-1; j_call: TRBJ2-1; clone_size: .; d_call: TRBD2; cdr3_aa: CASSPLGLAGREQFF; cdr3_nt: TGCGCCAGCAGCCCCCTCGGACTAGCGGGGCGGGAGCAGTTCTTC
v_call: TRBV2; j_call: TRBJ2-4; clone_size: few; d_call: .; cdr3_aa: CASRDTLAKNIQYF; cdr3_nt: TGTGCCAGCAGGGATACTTTAGCCAAAAACATTCAGTACTTC
v_call: TRBV7-9; j_call: TRBJ1-6; clone_size: many; d_call: .; cdr3_aa: CASSLRTNSPLHF; cdr3_nt: TGTGCCAGCAGCTTGAGAACCAATTCACCCCTCCACTTT
v_call: TRBV24-1; j_call: TRBJ2-3; clone_size: few; d_call: TRBD2; cdr3_aa: CATSVNSGETDTQYF; cdr3_nt: TGTGCCACCAGTGTAAATAGCGGGGAGACAGATACGCAGTATTTT
v_call: TRBV6-2/TRBV6-3; j_call: TRBJ2-4; clone_size: .; d_call: .; cdr3_aa: CASSYRGLAKNIQYF; cdr3_nt: TGTGCCAGCAGTTACCGGGGACTAGCCAAAAACATTCAGTACTTC
v_call: TRBV11-2; j_call: TRBJ1-2; clone_size: .; d_call: .; cdr3_aa: CASSSDGPIYGYTF; cdr3_nt: TGTGCCAGCAGCTCGGACGGACCGATCTATGGCTACACCTTC
v_call: TRBV7-2; j_call: TRBJ1-2; clone_size: .; d_call: .; cdr3_aa: CASSSGGSGSGYTF; cdr3_nt: TGTGCCAGCAGCTCCGGAGGGTCAGGGTCTGGCTACACCTTC